This TCR beta chain was identified during a study of OX40 agonist ivuxolimab in advanced cancers. Study as a whole: People who had prior anti-PD-1, anti-PD-L1 or anti-CTLA-4 therapy could take part, and around 40% had some.

There are 16 residues in the CDR3. The V segment lost 0 bases and the J segment 4 bases; nucleotides outside the gene matches: 7. In germline, CDR1 is SGHRS, CDR2 YFSETQ. Clones were sequenced by immunoSEQ multiplex PCR, and TCRdb holds only the in-frame ones, with some missing. The sample holds 70,000 or so clones, roughly 84% seen once. A word on this clone: Its specificity is not known.

Study-wide points: At 0.1 to 3.0 mg/kg, CD4+ and CD8+ blood T cells expanded clonally by week 6. Expanded clones were, on average, more numerous in CD8+ T cells than in CD4+. Expanded peripheral T cell antigen specificity was not determined.

The material sequenced was CD4+ or CD8+ T cells sorted from blood, taken in a trial of the OX40 agonist ivuxolimab. The receptor comes from an adult with an advanced solid tumor such as melanoma, head and neck, liver or kidney cancer. The V and J genes are TRBV5-1 and TRBJ2-5; 9 nucleotides match TRBD1. The CDR3 DNA sequence: TGCGCCAGCAGCTTGGAGGTCGGGACAGGGCGAGAGACCCAGTACTTC. Encoded protein: CASSLEVGTGRETQYF.